This T cell receptor (beta chain) came from a study of tumor and adjacent non-tumor tissue in lung cancer. For the study at large: Histology: about twelve adenocarcinoma, a couple of squamous cell carcinoma, 1 small cell lung cancer. Findings of the study overall: Significantly higher TCR diversity was found in tumor than normal lung. In normal lung, the top 100 clones were significantly more dominant than in tumor.

Details on this clonotype: Antigen specificity is unknown. At one end, the junction sequence differs from germline, possibly due to a read error.

The template was RNA from unsorted bulk tissue. Chemotherapy-naive patients with new lung cancer underwent thoracic surgery in China, August–November 2014. In germline, CDR1 is SGHAT, CDR2 FQNNGV. The CDR3 is 15 residues long. Three rounds of nested PCR, following a modified ARM-PCR protocol, produced the TCRbeta library. TCRdb passed the multiplex PCR reads through MiXCR, listing each CDR3 protein once. The sample holds 68,000 or so distinct CDR3 sequences, 50% to 60% seen once. The source of this sequence is a man aged 50-59 years with non-small cell lung cancer. The sequenced material came from lung tumor tissue. The V call is TRBV11-2, the J call TRBJ2-7; D perhaps matches TRBD1 (6 bases). CDR3 sequence (DNA): TGTGCCAGTAGCTTAGGTTGGGACAACTCCTACGAGCAGTACTTC. This codes for CASSLGWDNSYEQYF.